Described below is a single T cell receptor beta chain sequence and its context. Libraries were prepared by immunoSEQ multiplex PCR; TCRdb keeps only in-frame clonotypes and omits some of them. The sample has 80,000 to 85,000 clones, over 75% seen once. Germline CDR1 reads MNHEY; CDR2 reads SVGAGI. This CDR3 contains 15 residues. Trimming pared 5 bases from V and 2 bases from J, leaving 16 bases between. This sample is drawn from a study of technical replicates of blood from four donors. The sequence came from a human donor in good health. The sample taken for sequencing was T cells isolated from PBMCs. This sequence joins TRBV6-5 and TRBJ2-7, with D tentatively TRBD2 (6 bases). DNA of the CDR3: TGTGCCAGCAGTCGCCGGGGGACGGGGACCTACGAGCAGTACTTC. Translation: CASSRRGTGTYEQYF.